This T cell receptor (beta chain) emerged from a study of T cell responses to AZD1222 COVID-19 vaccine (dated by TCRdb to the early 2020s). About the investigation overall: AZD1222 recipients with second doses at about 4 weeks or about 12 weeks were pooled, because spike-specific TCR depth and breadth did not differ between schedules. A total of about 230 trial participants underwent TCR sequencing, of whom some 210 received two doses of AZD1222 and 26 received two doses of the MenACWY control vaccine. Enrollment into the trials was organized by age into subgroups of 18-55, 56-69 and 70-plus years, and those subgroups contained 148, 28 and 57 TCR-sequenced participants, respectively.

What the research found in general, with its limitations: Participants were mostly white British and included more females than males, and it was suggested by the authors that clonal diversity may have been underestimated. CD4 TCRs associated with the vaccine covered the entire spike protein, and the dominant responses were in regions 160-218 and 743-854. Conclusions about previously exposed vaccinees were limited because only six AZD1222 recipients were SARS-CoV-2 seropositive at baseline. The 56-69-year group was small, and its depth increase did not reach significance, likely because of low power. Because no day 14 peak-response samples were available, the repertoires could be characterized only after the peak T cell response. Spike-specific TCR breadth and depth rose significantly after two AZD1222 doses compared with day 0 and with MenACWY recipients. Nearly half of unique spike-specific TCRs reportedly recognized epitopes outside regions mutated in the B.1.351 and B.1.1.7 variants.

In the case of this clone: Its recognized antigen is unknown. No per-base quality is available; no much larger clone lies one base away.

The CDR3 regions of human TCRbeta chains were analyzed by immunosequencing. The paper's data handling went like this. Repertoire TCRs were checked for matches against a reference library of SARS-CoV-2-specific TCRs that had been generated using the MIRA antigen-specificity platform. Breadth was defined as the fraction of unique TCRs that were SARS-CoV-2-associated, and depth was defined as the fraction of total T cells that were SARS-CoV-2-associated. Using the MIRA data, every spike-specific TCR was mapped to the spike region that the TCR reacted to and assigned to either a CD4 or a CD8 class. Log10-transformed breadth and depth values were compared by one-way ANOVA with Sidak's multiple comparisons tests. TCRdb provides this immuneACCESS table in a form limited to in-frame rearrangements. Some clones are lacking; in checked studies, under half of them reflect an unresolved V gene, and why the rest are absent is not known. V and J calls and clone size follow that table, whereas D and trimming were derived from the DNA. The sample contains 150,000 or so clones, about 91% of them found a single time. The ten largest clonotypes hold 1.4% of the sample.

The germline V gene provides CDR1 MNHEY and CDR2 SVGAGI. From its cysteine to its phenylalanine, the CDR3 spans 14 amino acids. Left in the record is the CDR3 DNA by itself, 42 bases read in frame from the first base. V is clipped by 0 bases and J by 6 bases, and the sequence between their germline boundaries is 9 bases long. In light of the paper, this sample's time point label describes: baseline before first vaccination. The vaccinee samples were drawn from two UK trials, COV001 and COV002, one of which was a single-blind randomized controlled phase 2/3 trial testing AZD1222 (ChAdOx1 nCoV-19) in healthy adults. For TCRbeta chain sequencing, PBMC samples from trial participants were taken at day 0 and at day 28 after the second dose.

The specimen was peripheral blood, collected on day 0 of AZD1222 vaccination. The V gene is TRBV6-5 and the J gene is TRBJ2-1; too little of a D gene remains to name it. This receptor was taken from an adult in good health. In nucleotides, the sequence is TGTGCCAGCAGTTACTCGGGCGGTCTCAATGAGCAGTTCTTC. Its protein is CASSYSGGLNEQFF.